This record covers a single TCR beta chain. Some clones are missing from TCRdb's copy, which holds only in-frame ones; the method was immunoSEQ multiplex PCR. The table lists tens of thousands of clones, roughly 83% of them singletons. This CDR3 contains 14 residues. With 2 bases clipped from V and 5 bases from J, the junction kept 5 bases outside the gene matches. From germline, CDR1 is LNHDA and CDR2 SQIVND (reference sequence). The data were taken from a study of blood T cell repertoires in COVID-19. The V and J genes are TRBV19 and TRBJ1-2; 7 nucleotides match TRBD1. Sequences were obtained from peripheral blood. This sequence originates from a human donor in a cohort sampled during active COVID-19. The CDR3 nucleotides are TGTGCCAGTAGTATATTTGGACAGGCTTATGGCTACACCTTC. As protein: CASSIFGQAYGYTF.